This paragraph covers one TCR beta chain sequence. This record belongs to a study of cytomegalovirus exposure and HLA in healthy donors. Study at large: Early released data had approximately 86 million unique TCRs, all coming from HLA-typed donors.

Healthy individuals who donated bone marrow served as the donors. Primers included in the PCR were 60 Vbeta and 13 Jbeta primers. Authors' processing steps: Later analysis identified tens of millions of unique TCR beta chains, roughly 11 million shared. Repertoires were generated with immunoSEQ multiplex PCR, while TCRdb's copy carries only in-frame clones and drops some. That table supplies the V and J calls and clone size; D and trimming were determined from the DNA. The sample lists 130,000 or so clones, more than 75% seen once, with approximately 1.6% in the top ten. CDR3 length: 18 residues. V shed 5 bases, J shed 4 bases, and the junction held 11 bases outside the gene matches. Germline V gene data show CDR1 as SGHTA and CDR2 as FQGNSA.

The receptor was isolated from a female donor in good health and CMV-seronegative. Sequenced: PBMCs. The V and J genes are TRBV7-2 and TRBJ2-5; TRBD2 matches at 15 bases. The CDR3 DNA reads TGTGCCAGCAGCGATGGACTAGCGGGAGGGCCGTGGGGAGAGACCCAGTACTTC. Residues: CASSDGLAGGPWGETQYF.